This T cell receptor beta chain was identified during a study of T cells in Graves' hyperthyroidism and ophthalmopathy. The PBMCs studied were ones that came from 8 to 10 ml fresh peripheral blood. Amplification targeted TCR beta CDR3 regions from RNA transcripts. HTBI primers were employed in a first-round RT-PCR of the TCR CDR3. Each CDR3 protein is one row after TCRdb ran MiXCR on the multiplex PCR reads. Counted here are about 300,000 distinct CDR3 sequences, roughly 19% occurring once; the ten biggest clones make up 39%. CDR1 and CDR2 (germline): SGHDT, YYEEEE. Trimming left V 1 base short and J 1 base short, with 18 bases between. The CDR3 extends over 18 amino acids.

Input material: blood. This TCR derives from a man aged 45 to 65 with Graves' ophthalmopathy. This rearrangement joins TRBV5-6 to TRBJ1-5; maybe TRBD1 (5 bases). The CDR3 region is CASSLFSGGGTSNQPQHF. The CDR3 nucleotides are TGTGCCAGCAGCTTGTTTTCTGGGGGGGGTACCAGCAATCAGCCCCAGCATTTT.